There are a few counts of the clone carrying this T cell receptor (beta chain). Its target is not known. Sequencing used immunoSEQ multiplex PCR; TCRdb keeps in-frame clones, though not all of them. The profile shows roughly 30,000 clones, roughly 72% of them singletons. Before the COVID-19 pandemic, during about 2010-2018, CD4+ T cells were taken from unexposed donors. Isolation of CD4+ T cells took place after about 9 days in culture. As cell numbers allowed, unexposed-donor CD4+ T cells faced SARS-CoV-2 S/N and four cold-coronavirus spikes. These data are taken from a study of CD4 T cells in relation to SARS-CoV-2 and coronaviruses. At the level of the study: After roughly ten days of antigen culture, PBMC TCR beta CDR3s were sequenced.

This CDR3 is 15 amino acids long. Trimming took 5 bases from V and 1 from J; bases not matched to a gene: 4. Looked up from germline, CDR1 is KGHSH and CDR2 is LQKENI. Findings and limits, study-wide: In roughly 65% of donors, memory CD4+ clonotypes crossrecognized SARS-CoV-2 and at least one common cold coronavirus spike.

The sample was CD4+ T cells from PBMCs, cultured in vitro. The V call is TRBV18, the J call TRBJ2-2, with TRBD1 identical over 7 bases. The source of this sequence is a human donor in good health. The CDR3 region has the DNA TGTGCCAGCTCAAGGGGACAGTTGAACACCGGGGAGCTGTTTTTT. It translates to CASSRGQLNTGELFF.